This TCR beta chain stems from a study of blood T cell repertoires in COVID-19. This clone was picked up one time. CDR1 is SGHRS, CDR2 YFSETQ, per germline. The CDR3 is made up of 15 amino acids. Unmatched junction bases numbered 4, after V lost 3 bases and J lost 2 bases. The protocol was immunoSEQ multiplex PCR, while the TCRdb copy is restricted to in-frame clones and leaves out a portion. The sample has about 170,000 clones, about 80% seen once. This clonotype originated in a human donor with acute or convalescent COVID-19. The donor label of this sample is uncertain. Material: peripheral blood. V usage is TRBV5-1 and J usage is TRBJ2-3; 9 positions match TRBD1. This chain's CDR3 is CASSWGDRDTDTQYF. CDR3 DNA: TGCGCCAGCAGCTGGGGGGACAGGGACACAGATACGCAGTATTTT.